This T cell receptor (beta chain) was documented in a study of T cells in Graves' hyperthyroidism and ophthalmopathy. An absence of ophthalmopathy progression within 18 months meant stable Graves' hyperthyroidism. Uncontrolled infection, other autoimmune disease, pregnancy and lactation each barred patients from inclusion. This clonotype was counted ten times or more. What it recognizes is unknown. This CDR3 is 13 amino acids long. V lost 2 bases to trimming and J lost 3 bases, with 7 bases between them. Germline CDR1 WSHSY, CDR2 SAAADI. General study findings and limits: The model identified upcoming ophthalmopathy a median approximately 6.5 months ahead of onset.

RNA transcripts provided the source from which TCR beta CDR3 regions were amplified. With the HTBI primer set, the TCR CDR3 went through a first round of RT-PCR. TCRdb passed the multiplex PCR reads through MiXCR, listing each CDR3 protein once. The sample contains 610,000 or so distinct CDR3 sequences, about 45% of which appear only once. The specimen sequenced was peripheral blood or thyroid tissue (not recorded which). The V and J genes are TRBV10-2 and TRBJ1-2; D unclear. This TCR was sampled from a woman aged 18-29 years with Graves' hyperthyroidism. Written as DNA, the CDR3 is TGCGCCAGCAGTGAGGTCGGGTACTATGGCTACACCTTC. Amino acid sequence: CASSEVGYYGYTF.